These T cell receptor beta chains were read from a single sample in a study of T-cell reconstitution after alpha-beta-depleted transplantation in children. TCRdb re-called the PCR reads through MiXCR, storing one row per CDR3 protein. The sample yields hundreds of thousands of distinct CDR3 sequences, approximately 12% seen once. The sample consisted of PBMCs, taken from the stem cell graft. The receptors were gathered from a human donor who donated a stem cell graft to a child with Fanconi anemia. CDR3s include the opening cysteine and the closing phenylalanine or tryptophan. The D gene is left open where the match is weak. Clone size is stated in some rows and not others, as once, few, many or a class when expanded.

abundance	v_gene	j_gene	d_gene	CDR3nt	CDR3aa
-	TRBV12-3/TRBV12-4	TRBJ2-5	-	TGTGCCAGCAGTCCCGCCGAATGGGCGCAAGAGACCCAGTACTTC	CASSPAEWAQETQYF
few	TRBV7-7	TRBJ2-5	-	TGTGCTAGCAGCCGGGAAGTTGGCAGGGAGACCCAGTACTTC	CASSREVGRETQYF
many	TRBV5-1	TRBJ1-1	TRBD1	TGCGCCAGCAGCTGGGGACAGGGGGCGAGCACTGAAGCTTTCTTT	CASSWGQGASTEAFF
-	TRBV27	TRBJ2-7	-	TGTGCCAGCAGTTTATCCCCGACAGGTGTTTATGAGCAGTACTTC	CASSLSPTGVYEQYF
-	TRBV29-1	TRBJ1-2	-	TGCAGCGTCATCCCCCCGGGGCTTAACTATGGCTACACCTTC	CSVIPPGLNYGYTF
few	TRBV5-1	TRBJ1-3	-	TGCGCCAGCAGCCCGGGGAGCTCCTCTGGAAACACCATATATTTT	CASSPGSSSGNTIYF
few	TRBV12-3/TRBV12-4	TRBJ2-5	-	TGTGCCAGCAGCCCTACTTCGACTAGGGCGGAGACCCAGTACTTC	CASSPTSTRAETQYF
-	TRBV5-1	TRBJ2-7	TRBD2	TGCGCCAGCAAGCGGGAGGGCTACGAGCAGTACTTC	CASKREGYEQYF
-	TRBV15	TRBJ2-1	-	TGTGCCACCAGCAGAGATAATACGTACAATGAGCAGTTCTTC	CATSRDNTYNEQFF
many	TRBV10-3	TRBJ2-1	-	TGTGCCATCAGTGAGAGTAGCGTTAGCTCCTACAATGAGCAGTTCTTC	CAISESSVSSYNEQFF
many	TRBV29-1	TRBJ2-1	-	TGCAGCGCCTTACCTGGGAGCTCCTACAATGAGCAGTTCTTC	CSALPGSSYNEQFF
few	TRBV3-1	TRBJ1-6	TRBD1	TGTGCCAGCAGTCCAGGGGGCAATAATTCACCCCTCCACTTT	CASSPGGNNSPLHF
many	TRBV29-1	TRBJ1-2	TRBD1	TGCAGCGTTGTGGGGGACAGGGATAACTATGGCTACACCTTC	CSVVGDRDNYGYTF
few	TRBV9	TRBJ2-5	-	TGTGCCAGCAGCGTAGTCGGGGCTTCCGAGACCCAGTACTTC	CASSVVGASETQYF
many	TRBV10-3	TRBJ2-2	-	TGTGCCATCAGTTCCTATCGGTCTGGCGGGGAGCTGTTTTTT	CAISSYRSGGELFF
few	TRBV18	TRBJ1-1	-	TGTGCCAGCTCACTTGGGGTAGGGGACACTGAAGCTTTCTTT	CASSLGVGDTEAFF
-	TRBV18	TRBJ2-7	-	TGTGCCAGCTCACAGTCTCAGGGCGAGGGCGAGCAGTACTTC	CASSQSQGEGEQYF
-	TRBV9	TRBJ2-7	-	TGTGCCAGCAGTTTCGACCTCTCCTACGAGCAGTACTTC	CASSFDLSYEQYF
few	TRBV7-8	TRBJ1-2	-	TGTGCCAGCAGCTTAGCGCCAGGGCCTAACTATGGCTACACCTTC	CASSLAPGPNYGYTF